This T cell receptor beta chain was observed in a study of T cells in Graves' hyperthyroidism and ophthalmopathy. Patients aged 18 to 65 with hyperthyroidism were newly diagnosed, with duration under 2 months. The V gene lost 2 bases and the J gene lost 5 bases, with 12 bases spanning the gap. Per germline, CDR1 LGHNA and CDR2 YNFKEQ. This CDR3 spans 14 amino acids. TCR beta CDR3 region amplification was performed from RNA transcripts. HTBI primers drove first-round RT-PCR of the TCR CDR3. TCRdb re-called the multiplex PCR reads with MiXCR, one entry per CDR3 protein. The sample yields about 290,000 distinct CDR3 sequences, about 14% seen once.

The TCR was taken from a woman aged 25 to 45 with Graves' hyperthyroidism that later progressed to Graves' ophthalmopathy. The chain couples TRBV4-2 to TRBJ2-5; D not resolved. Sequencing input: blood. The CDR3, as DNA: TGTGCCAGCAGCCAATCGGACGCTGGGGAGACCCAGTACTTC. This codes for CASSQSDAGETQYF.